These 28 T cell receptor beta chains share one sample of origin, sequenced in a study of blood T cell repertoires in COVID-19. Here immunoSEQ multiplex PCR was the method, and the copy in TCRdb shows in-frame clones only, minus some. Among 350,000 to 450,000 clones, about 90% were seen once, and the ten largest hold more than 1.5%. Sequenced sample: PBMCs or T cells enriched from blood (not recorded which). The receptor source for this set is a man aged 40-55 years in a cohort exposed to, infected with or recovered from COVID-19 (not recorded which).

This chain uses TRBV5-4 with TRBJ2-7; no reliable D call. There are 13 residues in the CDR3. V lost 4 bases to trimming and J lost 2 bases, with 10 bases between them. CDR1 and CDR2 (germline): SGHNT, YYREEE (reference sequence). The CDR3 region is CASSPTGTYEQYF. The CDR3 DNA reads as TGTGCCAGCAGCCCCACGGGTACCTACGAGCAGTACTTC.

The chain employs TRBV28 and TRBJ2-7; 9 bases are shared with TRBD1. V dropped 1 base and J dropped 5; count of bases not matched to a gene: 12. Germline CDR1 MDHEN, CDR2 SYDVKM. The length of the CDR3 is 17 residues. CDR3 protein: CASSLLSGQGKKNEQYF. In DNA form, the CDR3 reads TGTGCCAGCAGTTTATTATCGGGACAGGGTAAAAAGAACGAGCAGTACTTC.

The chain recombines TRBV5-4 with TRBJ1-1; 10 nucleotides line up with TRBD1. The CDR3 has 15 amino acids. Germline lookup yields CDR1 SGHNT and CDR2 YYREEE (reference sequence). V shed 0 bases and J 5 bases; nucleotides not matched to a gene: 4. In nucleotides, the CDR3 is TGTGCCAGCAGCTTGGAGGGACAGGGGTGGACTGAAGCTTTCTTT. Encoded protein: CASSLEGQGWTEAFF.

A word on this clone: This sample includes further DNA sequences coding for the same CDR3. The gene calls are TRBV4-1 and TRBJ2-1; 9 nucleotides agree with TRBD1. This CDR3 has 15 residues. The V and J ends lost 2 bases and 7 bases, in that order; junction bases with no gene match: 6. CDR1 and CDR2 from the germline V gene are MGHRA and YSYEKL. The CDR3 DNA is TGCGCCAGCAGCCAACCGGGACAGGGTGGGAATGAGCAGTTCTTC. Amino acids: CASSQPGQGGNEQFF.

V gene TRBV3-1 (or the pseudogene TRBV3-2) combines with J gene TRBJ1-1; no definite D call. The CDR3 totals 14 residues. In germline, CDR1 is LGHDT, CDR2 YNNKEL (reference sequence). Deletions cut 4 bases from V and 5 bases from J, with 14 bases between. This CDR3 is CASSRSGRGTEAFF. Here the CDR3 DNA reads TGTGCCAGCAGCCGATCTGGGCGGGGAACTGAAGCTTTCTTT.

The genes are TRBV5-8 and TRBJ2-5, with 12 bases aligning to TRBD2. CDR3 length: 17 residues. Losses at the gene ends were 2 bases for V and 4 bases for J; bases not matched to a gene: 9. The germline gives CDR1 SGHTS, CDR2 YDEGEE. This chain's CDR3 is CASSLARLAGGSETQYF. The CDR3 coding sequence is TGTGCCAGCAGCTTAGCTCGCCTAGCGGGAGGGTCAGAGACCCAGTACTTC.

The chain uses TRBV7-2 and TRBJ2-1; D is perhaps TRBD2 (7 bases). Germline lookup yields CDR1 SGHTA and CDR2 FQGNSA. The ends were cut back, 2 bases at V and 5 bases at J, with 16 bases in the middle. The CDR3 length is 16 residues. The CDR3 region has the DNA TGTGCCAGCAGCTTACGAGGGGGAGGGCCCGACAATGAGCAGTTCTTC. Amino acids: CASSLRGGGPDNEQFF.

The chain carries TRBV6-5 and TRBJ1-2; possible D gene TRBD1, 5 bases. Trimming pared 10 bases from V and 4 bases from J, leaving 13 bases between. The CDR3 totals 12 residues. Germline V CDR1 and CDR2: MNHEY, SVGAGI. DNA of the CDR3: TGTGCCATTCAACAGGAGCCCTATGGCTACACCTTC. It encodes CAIQQEPYGYTF.

The CDR3 here is CASSRPSGSTHQETQYF. The DNA for the CDR3 is TGTGCCAGTAGTAGACCCAGCGGGAGTACTCACCAAGAGACCCAGTACTTC. The V and J genes are TRBV19 and TRBJ2-5, with TRBD2 identical over 8 bases. The CDR3 is made up of 17 amino acids. The V gene end was trimmed by 4 bases and the J gene end by 0 bases; junction bases not matched to a gene: 10. Germline CDR1 is LNHDA and CDR2 is SQIVND (reference sequence).

The J gene is TRBJ1-1, the V gene TRBV7-2; unclear D gene. The germline CDR1 and CDR2 sequences are SGHTA and FQGNSA. This CDR3 has 14 residues. V was trimmed by 1 base and J by 5 bases, leaving 11 bases between them. CDR3 DNA: TGTGCCAGCAGCTTAGTAGGGTCGGGGACTGAAGCTTTCTTT. It codes for CASSLVGSGTEAFF.

This sequence joins TRBV7-7 and TRBJ2-2; D perhaps matches TRBD1 (5 bases). The CDR3 has 15 amino acids. Trimming removed 3 bases from V and 1 base from J, with 9 bases in between. The germline gives CDR1 SSHAT, CDR2 FNYEAQ (reference sequence). The CDR3 here is CASSLEQGNTGELFF. CDR3 sequence (DNA): TGTGCCAGCAGCTTGGAGCAGGGGAACACCGGGGAGCTGTTTTTT.

This chain links TRBV19 with TRBJ2-2, with 7 bases aligning to TRBD2. Germline lookup yields CDR1 LNHDA and CDR2 SQIVND (reference sequence). V lost 1 base to trimming and J lost 1 base; unmatched junction nucleotides: 3. The CDR3 is made up of 16 amino acids. The CDR3 region is CASSIGASGNTGELFF. The CDR3 nucleotides are TGTGCCAGTAGTATAGGCGCTAGCGGGAACACCGGGGAGCTGTTTTTT.

This clone was observed a handful of times. This sequence joins TRBV12-1 and TRBJ2-2; the table calls TRBD2, which could not be checked here. TRBV12-1 is termed a pseudogene. The CDR3 runs to 14 residues. CDR3 DNA: TGTGCCAGCGGTCTTGAGCTGGACACCGGGGAGCTGTTTTTT. Translation gives CASGLELDTGELFF.

The rearrangement joins TRBV4-1 to TRBJ1-6, with no clear D. Trimming stripped 4 bases from V and 14 bases from J, with 15 bases between. From germline, CDR1 is MGHRA and CDR2 YSYEKL. This CDR3 contains 13 residues. CDR3 amino acids: CASSPPMEHSLHF. As DNA, the CDR3 is TGCGCCAGCAGCCCCCCGATGGAGCATTCCCTCCACTTT.

J is TRBJ1-2 and V is TRBV2, with D unresolved. CDR1 is SNHLY and CDR2 is FYNNEI in the germline V gene. Trimming took 2 bases from V and 3 from J, leaving 4 bases between them. This CDR3 is built from 12 residues. Written as DNA, the CDR3 is TGTGCCAGCAGTGAAAGCGACTATGGCTACACCTTC. Its translation: CASSESDYGYTF. Filled out from reference TRBV2 and TRBJ1-2, the complete variable domain reads EPEVTQTPSHQVTQMGQEVILRCVPISNHLYFYWYRQILGQKVEFLVSFYNNEISEKSEIFDDQFSVERPDGSNFTLKIRSTKLEDSAMYFCASSESDYGYTFGSGTRLTVV.

The chain couples TRBV12-5 to TRBJ1-4; 7 positions match TRBD1. Looked up from germline, CDR1 is LGHNT and CDR2 is FRNRAP. The V gene end was trimmed by 5 bases and the J gene end by 7 bases; junction bases not matched to a gene: 13. The CDR3 totals 16 residues. The CDR3 is CASGTATPGTAEKLFF. CDR3 nucleotide sequence: TGTGCTAGTGGTACAGCGACACCAGGGACAGCTGAAAAACTGTTTTTT.

The chain uses TRBV6-1 and TRBJ2-7; 9 bases fit TRBD2. The J segment lost 4 bases and the V segment lost 8 bases, leaving 9 bases of the junction unmatched. In germline, CDR1 is MNHNS, CDR2 SASEGT. CDR3 length: 14 amino acids. DNA for the CDR3: TGTGCCAGCGGTTATAGCGGGAGTGTGTACGAGCAGTACTTC. It encodes CASGYSGSVYEQYF.

The rearrangement joins TRBV27 to TRBJ2-7; 7 nucleotides match TRBD1. The germline V gene has CDR1 MNHEY and CDR2 SMNVEV (reference sequence). This CDR3 contains 14 residues. The junction had 8 bases not matched to a gene; V was cut back by 4 bases and J by 5 bases. The DNA of the CDR3 is TGTGCCAGCAGTTCTCTGACAGGGTCCCACGAGCAGTACTTC. This gives the protein CASSSLTGSHEQYF.

This chain connects TRBV10-3 to TRBJ2-2; D is possibly TRBD1 (6 bases). In germline, CDR1 is ENHRY, CDR2 SYGVKD. The CDR3 has 16 amino acids. The CDR3 loop is CVAGTNLGGNTGELFF. The CDR3 DNA follows: TGTGTTGCCGGGACAAACCTTGGAGGAAACACCGGGGAGCTGTTTTTT.

The chain links TRBV27 to TRBJ1-2; TRBD1 might be the D (6 bases). Trimming removed 3 bases at V and 6 bases at J, with 23 bases between. This CDR3 region has 17 residues. Per germline, CDR1 MNHEY and CDR2 SMNVEV (reference sequence). CDR3 loop: CASSFPPSLGTTHGYTF. CDR3 nucleotides: TGTGCCAGCAGTTTCCCCCCCTCCCTCGGGACAACTCATGGCTACACCTTC.

This chain uses TRBV7-9 with TRBJ1-6, with TRBD1 matching 12 bases. Germline CDR1 SEHNR, CDR2 FQNEAQ (reference sequence). V shed 5 bases, J shed 9 bases, and the junction held 5 bases outside the gene matches. The CDR3 totals 15 residues. The CDR3 reads CASSPGDRGLSPLHF. Here the CDR3 DNA reads TGTGCCAGCAGCCCAGGGGACAGGGGGCTTTCACCCCTCCACTTT.

This chain joins TRBV19 and TRBJ1-4; 9 nucleotides match TRBD1. CDR3 length: 14 amino acids. The junction had 3 bases not matched to a gene; V was cut back by 6 bases and J by 4 bases. Germline CDR1 is LNHDA and CDR2 is SQIVND (reference sequence). The DNA for the CDR3 is TGTGCCAGTAGGCCGGGACAGGGTAATGAAAAACTGTTTTTT. As protein: CASRPGQGNEKLFF.

This chain uses TRBV4-1 with TRBJ1-4; no clear D. V lost 3 bases and J lost 5, with 13 bases in between. The CDR3 covers 15 residues. Germline CDR1 is MGHRA and CDR2 is YSYEKL. CDR3 DNA sequence: TGCGCCAGCAGCCATGTAGTAGGGAGCAATGAAAAACTGTTTTTT. This gives the protein CASSHVVGSNEKLFF.

The gene calls are TRBV6-2 or TRBV6-3 and TRBJ2-3; 7 bases line up with TRBD2. The CDR3 extends over 15 amino acids. Germline-derived CDR1 and CDR2 are MNHEY and SVGEGT. Losses at the gene ends were 5 bases for V and 1 base for J; bases not matched to a gene: 6. The CDR3 region has the DNA TGTGCCAGCAGTGGAGCGGGGTCCCGCACAGATACGCAGTATTTT. Protein: CASSGAGSRTDTQYF.

This clone appeared a single time. The chain joins TRBV28 to TRBJ2-7, with D possibly being TRBD2 (5 bases). V was cut by 6 bases and J by 4 bases, with 19 bases left in between. Germline V lookup: CDR1 MDHEN, CDR2 SYDVKM. CDR3 length equals 15 residues. CDR3 sequence: CASSPKQPGKYEQYF. The CDR3 DNA is TGTGCCAGCAGCCCCAAGCAACCGGGGAAATACGAGCAGTACTTC.

V and J are TRBV7-2 and TRBJ2-5; 7 nucleotides agree with TRBD2. The CDR3 covers 14 residues. From germline, CDR1 is SGHTA and CDR2 FQGNSA. V lost 4 bases and J lost 1; bases outside the gene matches: 3. CDR3 sequence reads: CASSSGGSQETQYF. The DNA of the CDR3 is TGTGCCAGCAGCTCCGGGGGGTCCCAAGAGACCCAGTACTTC.

J is TRBJ2-1 and V is TRBV4-1, with 7 bases lining up with TRBD1. The CDR3 consists of 17 residues. Per the germline V gene, CDR1 is MGHRA and CDR2 is YSYEKL. J gave up 4 bases and V 0 bases, and 9 bases lay outside the gene matches. CDR3 in amino acids: CASSQDRTNRGYNEQFF. DNA for the CDR3: TGCGCCAGCAGCCAAGATCGCACTAACAGGGGATACAATGAGCAGTTCTTC.

The rearrangement joins TRBV28 to TRBJ1-1; 8 nucleotides match TRBD1. Per germline, CDR1 MDHEN and CDR2 SYDVKM. Trimming at V came to 8 bases and at J to 0 bases, leaving 5 bases not matched to a gene. The CDR3 is 14 amino acids. The chain's CDR3 is CASLTGAVNTEAFF. CDR3 bases: TGTGCCAGCCTGACAGGGGCGGTGAACACTGAAGCTTTCTTT. The full variable domain, completed using reference TRBV28 and TRBJ1-1, is DVKVTQSSRYLVKRTGEKVFLECVQDMDHENMFWYRQDPGLGLRLIYFSYDVKMKEKGDIPEGYSVSREKKERFSLILESASTNQTSMYLCASLTGAVNTEAFFGQGTRLTVV.